This T cell receptor beta chain was identified during a study of blood T cell repertoires in COVID-19. Study-level information: Specimens from acute and convalescent COVID-19 originated in the United States, Italy and Spain. T cells, B-cell-depleted T cells, or PBMCs supplied cDNA or gDNA.

The CDR3 consists of 14 residues. Germline CDR1 SGHAT, CDR2 FQNNGV. V dropped 6 bases and J dropped 3; count of bases not matched to a gene: 4. Repertoires were generated with immunoSEQ multiplex PCR, while TCRdb's copy carries only in-frame clones and drops some. The table lists around 100,000 clones, 84% of them singletons. Sequenced material: peripheral blood. V usage is TRBV11-2 and J usage is TRBJ2-2, with 7 nucleotides matching TRBD1. The TCR sequence derives from a middle-aged man with active or convalescent COVID-19. The CDR3 nucleotides are TGTGCCAGCAGGATCCAGGGGGACACCGGGGAGCTGTTTTTT. This gives the protein CASRIQGDTGELFF.